This entry concerns a single T cell receptor (beta chain). This clonotype occurred a few times. The antigen it recognizes is unknown. No much larger clonotype is one base removed from it; base qualities were not supplied. This entry belongs to a study of T-cell memory formation after mild COVID-19 (dated by TCRdb to about 2021). The study in broad terms: TCR sequence clusters from the two donors were found to be largely donor specific. T-cell clones expanding and contracting after mild COVID-19 in a couple of donors were tracked by longitudinal TCRalpha and TCRbeta repertoire sequencing. Two young, previously healthy adult volunteers made up the cohort, one male and one female.

Ficoll-Paque density gradient centrifugation was the method used to isolate PBMCs. The listed sequencing device is Illumina NovaSeq 6000. Using 5'RACE with constant-segment primers, TCRalpha and TCRbeta cDNA libraries were constructed, with sample barcodes and unique molecular identifiers added in the process. Trizol reagent was used to extract RNA from every sample. Library amplification was performed in two PCR steps, and a second sample barcode and Illumina TruSeq adapters were introduced in the second step. Libraries were sequenced on an Illumina NovaSeq with 2 x 150 bp paired-end reads. Turning to the authors' computational methods: The reads were demultiplexed and collapsed into UMI-guided consensus sequences using migec v1.2.7. Using mixcr v2.1.11, UMI consensuses were aligned to TRA and TRB V and J templates and then assembled into clonotypes. A clonotype was counted as expanded or contracted only if both edgeR and NoisET called the change significant, with noise models trained on biological replicates. For edgeR calls, the thresholds were a false discovery rate-adjusted p below 0.01 and a log2 fold-change of 1. PCA with hierarchical clustering of max-normalized trajectories of the 1000 most abundant clonotypes was used as exploratory dynamics analysis. Separately sequenced CD4+ and CD8+ repertoires were used to assign the CD4 or CD8 phenotype of responding clones. The public reads were reanalyzed by TCRdb: fastp trimming at Q25, MiXCR alignment, in-frame beta chains only. Every CDR3 protein is listed once, alongside the most common genes and DNA of its rows. TCRdb's processing, not the authors' own work, is the source of the V and J calls. The sample table contains fewer than 140,000 distinct CDR3 sequences; only one count was recorded for around 12% of them. In total, the top ten clones hold around 25% of the sample.

CDR1 and CDR2, per the germline V gene (reference sequence), are SEHNR and FQNEAQ. The cysteine opens and the phenylalanine closes a CDR3 of 9 amino acids. Only CDR3 DNA is held: 27 bases, read in frame from base 1. The junction carries 5 bases between V and J, which are trimmed by 8 bases and 6 bases respectively. What the study reported, not specific to this receptor: Contracting CD4+ clones were located mainly in the CM and EM memory subsets, whereas CD8+ clones were found to be enriched in EMRA. Whether the second-wave clones peaking on day 37 were SARS-CoV-2 specific was not confirmed. The detection of some responding clones in pre-infection memory suggests that pre-existing cross-reactive memory T cells joined the SARS-CoV-2 response. Clones contracting from day 15 to 85 had balanced CD4/CD8 phenotypes, while a second wave expanding from day 15 to 37 was biased towards CD4+. Only two mild cases were covered by the study, and larger cohorts that include severe cases with pre-infection samples were considered necessary.

This clonotype was obtained from an adult woman who had mild COVID-19 (a few samples of this study predate the infection). The sample titles of this study are shuffled in the database, so cell type and time point are left out; the donor was told from shared clones. This chain is built from TRBV7-9 and TRBJ2-7; no D gene is confidently identified. Sequenced input: PBMCs or a T cell subset sorted from them (not recorded which). CDR3 sequence: CASGLEQYF. The DNA sequence is given as TGTGCCAGCGGGCTCGAGCAGTACTTC.